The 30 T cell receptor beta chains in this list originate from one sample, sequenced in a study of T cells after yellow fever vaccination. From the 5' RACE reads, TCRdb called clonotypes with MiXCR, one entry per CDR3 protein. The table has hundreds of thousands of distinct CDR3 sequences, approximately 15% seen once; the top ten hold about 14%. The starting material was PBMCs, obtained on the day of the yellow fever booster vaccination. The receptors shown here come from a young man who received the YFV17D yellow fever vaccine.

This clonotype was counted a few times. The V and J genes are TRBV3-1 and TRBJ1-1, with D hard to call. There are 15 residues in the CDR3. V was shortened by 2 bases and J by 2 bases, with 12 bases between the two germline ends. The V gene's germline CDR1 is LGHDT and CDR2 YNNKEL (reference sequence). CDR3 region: CASSQWSELNTEAFF. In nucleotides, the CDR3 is TGTGCCAGCAGCCAATGGTCAGAACTAAACACTGAAGCTTTCTTT.

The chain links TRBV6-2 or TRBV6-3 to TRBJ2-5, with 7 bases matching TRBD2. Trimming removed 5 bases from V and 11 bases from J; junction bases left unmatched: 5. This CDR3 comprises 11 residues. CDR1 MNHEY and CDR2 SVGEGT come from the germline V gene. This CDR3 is CASSASGGQYF. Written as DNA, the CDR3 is TGTGCCAGCAGTGCTAGCGGTGGGCAGTACTTC.

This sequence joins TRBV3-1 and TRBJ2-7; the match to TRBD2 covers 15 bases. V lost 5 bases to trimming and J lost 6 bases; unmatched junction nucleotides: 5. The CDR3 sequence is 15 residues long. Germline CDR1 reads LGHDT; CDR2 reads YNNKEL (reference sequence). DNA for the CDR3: TGTGCCAGCAGCTTTCCGGGACTAGCGGGAGGCGAGCAGTACTTC. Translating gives CASSFPGLAGGEQYF.

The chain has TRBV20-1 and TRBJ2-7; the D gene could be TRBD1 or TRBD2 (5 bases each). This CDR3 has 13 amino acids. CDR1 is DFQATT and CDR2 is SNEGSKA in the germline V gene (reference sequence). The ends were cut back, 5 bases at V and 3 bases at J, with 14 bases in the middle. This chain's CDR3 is CSARGAAFYEQYF. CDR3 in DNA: TGCAGTGCTCGAGGGGCAGCGTTCTACGAGCAGTACTTC.

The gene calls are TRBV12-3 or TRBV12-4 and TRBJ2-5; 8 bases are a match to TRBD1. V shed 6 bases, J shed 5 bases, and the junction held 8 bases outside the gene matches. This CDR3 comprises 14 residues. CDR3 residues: CASSRQGISETQYF. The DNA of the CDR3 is TGTGCCAGCAGCCGACAGGGGATTTCGGAGACCCAGTACTTC.

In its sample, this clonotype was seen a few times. In nucleotides, the CDR3 is TGCGCCAGCAGCCAAGATTGGGACAGGGGAGTAGTTTTCTATGAGCAGTTCTTC. This encodes CASSQDWDRGVVFYEQFF. The genes are TRBV4-3 and TRBJ2-1; the match to TRBD1 covers 10 bases. V lost 0 bases and J lost 8; bases outside the gene matches: 13. CDR3 length equals 18 residues. From germline, CDR1 is LGHNA and CDR2 YSLEER.

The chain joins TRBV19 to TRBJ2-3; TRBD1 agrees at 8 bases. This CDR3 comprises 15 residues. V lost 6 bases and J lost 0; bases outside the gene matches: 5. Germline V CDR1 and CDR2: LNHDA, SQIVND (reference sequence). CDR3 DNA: TGTGCCAGTAGGGGGACAGGCACTAGCACAGATACGCAGTATTTT. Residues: CASRGTGTSTDTQYF.

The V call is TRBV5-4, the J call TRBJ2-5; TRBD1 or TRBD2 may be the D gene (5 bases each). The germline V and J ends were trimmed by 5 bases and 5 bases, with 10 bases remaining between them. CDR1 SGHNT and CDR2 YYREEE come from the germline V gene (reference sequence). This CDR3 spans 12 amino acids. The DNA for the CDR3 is TGTGCCAGCAGTATGGGACGGGAGACCCAGTACTTC. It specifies CASSMGRETQYF.

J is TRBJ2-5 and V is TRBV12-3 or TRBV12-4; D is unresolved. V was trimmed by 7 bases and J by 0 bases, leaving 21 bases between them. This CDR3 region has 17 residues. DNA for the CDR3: TGTGCCAGCACCTTCGAGCTCCGCACCGGCCACCAAGAGACCCAGTACTTC. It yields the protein CASTFELRTGHQETQYF.

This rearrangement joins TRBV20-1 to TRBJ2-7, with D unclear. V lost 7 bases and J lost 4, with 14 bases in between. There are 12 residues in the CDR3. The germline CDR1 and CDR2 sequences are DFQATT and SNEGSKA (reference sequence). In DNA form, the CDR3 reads TGCAGTGGGTCCCTTTCTAGATACGAGCAGTACTTC. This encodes CSGSLSRYEQYF.

The CDR3 reads CASSPKTVGGRRTDTQYF. Here the CDR3 DNA reads TGTGCCAGCAGCCCAAAGACCGTCGGCGGGAGGCGCACAGATACGCAGTATTTT. The chain links TRBV3-1 to TRBJ2-3; 8 bases map to TRBD2. Germline CDR1 and CDR2: LGHDT and YNNKEL (reference sequence). CDR3 length equals 18 residues. V was pared by 4 bases and J by 1 base, with 13 bases of the junction left unmatched.

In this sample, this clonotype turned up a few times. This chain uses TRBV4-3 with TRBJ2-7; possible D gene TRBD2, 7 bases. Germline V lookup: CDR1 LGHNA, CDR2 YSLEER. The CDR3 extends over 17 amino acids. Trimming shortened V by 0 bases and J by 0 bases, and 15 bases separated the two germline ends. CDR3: CASSQENRGASSYEQYF. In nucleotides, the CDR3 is TGCGCCAGCAGCCAAGAGAATCGGGGGGCAAGCTCCTACGAGCAGTACTTC.

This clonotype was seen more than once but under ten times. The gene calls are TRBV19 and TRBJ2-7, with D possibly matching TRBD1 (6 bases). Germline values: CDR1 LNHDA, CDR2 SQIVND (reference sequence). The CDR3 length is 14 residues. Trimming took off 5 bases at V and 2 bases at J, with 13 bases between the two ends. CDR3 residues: CASSQGQQTYEQYF. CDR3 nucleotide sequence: TGTGCCAGTAGTCAGGGACAACAGACCTACGAGCAGTACTTC.

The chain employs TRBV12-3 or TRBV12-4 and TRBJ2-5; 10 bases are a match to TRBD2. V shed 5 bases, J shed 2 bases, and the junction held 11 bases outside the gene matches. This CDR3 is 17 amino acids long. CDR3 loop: CASSRASGSRAQETQYF. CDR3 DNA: TGTGCCAGCAGTCGTGCTAGCGGGAGCCGGGCTCAAGAGACCCAGTACTTC.

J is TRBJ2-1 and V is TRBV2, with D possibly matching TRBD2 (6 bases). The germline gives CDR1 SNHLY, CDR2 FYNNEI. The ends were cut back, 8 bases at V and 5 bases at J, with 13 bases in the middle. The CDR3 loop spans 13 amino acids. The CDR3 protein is CASREFPDNEQFF. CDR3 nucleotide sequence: TGTGCCAGCCGGGAGTTCCCAGACAATGAGCAGTTCTTC. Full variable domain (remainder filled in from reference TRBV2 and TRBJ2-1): EPEVTQTPSHQVTQMGQEVILRCVPISNHLYFYWYRQILGQKVEFLVSFYNNEISEKSEIFDDQFSVERPDGSNFTLKIRSTKLEDSAMYFCASREFPDNEQFFGPGTRLTVL.

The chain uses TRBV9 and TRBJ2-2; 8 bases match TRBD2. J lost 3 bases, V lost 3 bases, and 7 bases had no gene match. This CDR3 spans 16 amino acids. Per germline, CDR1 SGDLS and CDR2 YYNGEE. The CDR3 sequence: CASSANSGIHTGELFF. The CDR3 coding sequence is TGTGCCAGCAGCGCCAATAGCGGGATTCACACCGGGGAGCTGTTTTTT.

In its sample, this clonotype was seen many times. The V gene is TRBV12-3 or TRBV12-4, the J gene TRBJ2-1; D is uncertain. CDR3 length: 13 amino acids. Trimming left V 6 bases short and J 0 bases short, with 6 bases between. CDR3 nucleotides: TGTGCCAGCAGGGGTACCTCCTACAATGAGCAGTTCTTC. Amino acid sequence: CASRGTSYNEQFF.

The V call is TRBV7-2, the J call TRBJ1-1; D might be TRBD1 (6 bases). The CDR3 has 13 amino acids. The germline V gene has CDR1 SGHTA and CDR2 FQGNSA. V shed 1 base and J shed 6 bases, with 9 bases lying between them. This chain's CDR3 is CASSLGTVSEAFF. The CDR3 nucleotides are TGTGCCAGCAGCTTAGGGACAGTCTCTGAAGCTTTCTTT.

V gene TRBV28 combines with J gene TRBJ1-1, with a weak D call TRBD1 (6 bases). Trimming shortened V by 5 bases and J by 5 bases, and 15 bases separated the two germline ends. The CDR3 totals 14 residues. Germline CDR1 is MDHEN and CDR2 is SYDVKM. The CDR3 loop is CASSTGGGTTEAFF. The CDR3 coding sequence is TGTGCCAGCAGTACGGGAGGGGGAACGACTGAAGCTTTCTTT.

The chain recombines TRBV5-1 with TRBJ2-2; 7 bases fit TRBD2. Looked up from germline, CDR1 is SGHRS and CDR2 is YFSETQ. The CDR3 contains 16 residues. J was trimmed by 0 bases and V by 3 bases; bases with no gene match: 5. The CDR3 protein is CASSWDYPPNTGELFF. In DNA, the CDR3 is TGCGCCAGCAGCTGGGACTACCCGCCGAACACCGGGGAGCTGTTTTTT.

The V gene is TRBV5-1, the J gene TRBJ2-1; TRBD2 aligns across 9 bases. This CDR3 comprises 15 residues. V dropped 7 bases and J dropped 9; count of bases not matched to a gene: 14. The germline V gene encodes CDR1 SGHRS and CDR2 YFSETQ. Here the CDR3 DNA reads TGCGCCAGCTTCATAGCGGGAGTAGTAGGCGGTGAGCAGTTCTTC. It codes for CASFIAGVVGGEQFF.

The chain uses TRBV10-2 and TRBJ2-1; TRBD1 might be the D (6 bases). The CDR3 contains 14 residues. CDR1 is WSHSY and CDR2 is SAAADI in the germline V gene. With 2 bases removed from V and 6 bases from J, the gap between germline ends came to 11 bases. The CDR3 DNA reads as TGCGCCAGCAGTGAGCCCGACAGGTCCAATGAGCAGTTCTTC. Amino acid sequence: CASSEPDRSNEQFF.

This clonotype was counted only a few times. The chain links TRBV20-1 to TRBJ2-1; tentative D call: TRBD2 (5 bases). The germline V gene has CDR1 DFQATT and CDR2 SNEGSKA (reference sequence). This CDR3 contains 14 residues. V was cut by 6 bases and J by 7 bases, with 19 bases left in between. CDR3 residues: CSAADLLRSNEQFF. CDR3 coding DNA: TGCAGTGCCGCGGACTTACTCCGGTCGAATGAGCAGTTCTTC.

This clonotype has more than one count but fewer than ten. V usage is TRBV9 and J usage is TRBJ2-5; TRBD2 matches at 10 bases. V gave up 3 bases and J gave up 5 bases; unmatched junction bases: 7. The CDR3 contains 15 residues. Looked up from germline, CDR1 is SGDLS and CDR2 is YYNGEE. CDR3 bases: TGTGCCAGCAGCGCAACCTGGACTAGCGGCGAGACCCAGTACTTC. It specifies CASSATWTSGETQYF.

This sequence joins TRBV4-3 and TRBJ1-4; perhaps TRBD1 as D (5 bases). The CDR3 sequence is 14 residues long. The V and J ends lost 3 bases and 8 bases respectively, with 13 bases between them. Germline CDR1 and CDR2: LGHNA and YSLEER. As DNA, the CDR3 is TGCGCCAGCAGCCAGGGGCAGGCTCGGGAAAAACTGTTTTTT. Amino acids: CASSQGQAREKLFF.

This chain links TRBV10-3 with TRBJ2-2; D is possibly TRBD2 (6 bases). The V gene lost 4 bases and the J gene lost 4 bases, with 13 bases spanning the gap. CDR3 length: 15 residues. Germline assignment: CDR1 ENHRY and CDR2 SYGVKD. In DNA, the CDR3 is TGTGCCATCAGTGTCCGGGACTCACCCACCGGGGAGCTGTTTTTT. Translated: CAISVRDSPTGELFF.

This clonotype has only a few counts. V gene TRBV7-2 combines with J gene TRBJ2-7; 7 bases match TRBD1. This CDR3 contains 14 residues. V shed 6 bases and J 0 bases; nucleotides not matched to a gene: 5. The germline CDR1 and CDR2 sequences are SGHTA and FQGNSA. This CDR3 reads CASRQGSHSYEQYF. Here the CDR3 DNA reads TGTGCCAGCAGACAGGGGTCCCACTCCTACGAGCAGTACTTC.

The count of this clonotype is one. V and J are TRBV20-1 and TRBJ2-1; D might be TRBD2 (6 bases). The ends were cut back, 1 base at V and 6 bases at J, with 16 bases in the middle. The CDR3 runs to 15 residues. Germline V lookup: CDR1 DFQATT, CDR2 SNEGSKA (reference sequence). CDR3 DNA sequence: TGCAGTGCTAGAGGTGGATCACAGCGGGCCAATGAGCAGTTCTTC. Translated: CSARGGSQRANEQFF.

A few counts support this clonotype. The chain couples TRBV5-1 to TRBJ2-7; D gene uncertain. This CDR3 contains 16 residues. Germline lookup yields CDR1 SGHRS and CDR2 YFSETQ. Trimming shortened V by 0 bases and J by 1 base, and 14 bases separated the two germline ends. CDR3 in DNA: TGCGCCAGCAGCTTGGGCGTAAGGAAGATGTCCTACGAGCAGTACTTC. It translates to CASSLGVRKMSYEQYF.

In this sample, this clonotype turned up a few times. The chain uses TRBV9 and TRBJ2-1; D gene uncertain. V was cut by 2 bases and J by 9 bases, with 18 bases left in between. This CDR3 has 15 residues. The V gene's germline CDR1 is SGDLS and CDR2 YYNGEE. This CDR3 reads CASSVVTGLNPEQFF. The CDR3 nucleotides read TGTGCCAGCAGCGTTGTAACCGGCCTGAACCCTGAGCAGTTCTTC. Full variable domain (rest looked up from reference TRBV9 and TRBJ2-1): DSGVTQTPKHLITATGQRVTLRCSPRSGDLSVYWYQQSLDQGLQFLIQYYNGEERAKGNILERFSAQQFPDLHSELNLSSLELGDSALYFCASSVVTGLNPEQFFGPGTRLTVL.